This is a list of T cell receptor beta chains from one sample in a study of blood T cell repertoires in COVID-19. Profiled with immunoSEQ multiplex PCR; TCRdb holds only in-frame clones, not every one. The table includes 40,000 to 55,000 clones, around 90% detected once. Material for sequencing was peripheral blood. Receptor source: a man aged 45-65 years with active COVID-19. CDR3s include the opening cysteine and the closing phenylalanine or tryptophan. The D gene is left open where the match is weak. Some rows have no size entry. The others give once, few or many, or a class for an expanded clone.

J gene	clone size	D gene	V gene	CDR3 DNA	CDR3 protein
TRBJ2-7	.	.	TRBV19	TGTGCCAGTAGTACGGGTGGGAGGCACGAGCAGTACTTC	CASSTGGRHEQYF
TRBJ2-6	.	.	TRBV21-1	TGTGCCAGCAGCAAGGCGGGACAGGGCTTTGTTGGGGCCAACGTCCTGACTTTC	CASSKAGQGFVGANVLTF
TRBJ2-1	.	TRBD1	TRBV9	TGTGCCAGCAGCGAGGGGGCTAGAGAGACTTATGAGCAGTTCTTC	CASSEGARETYEQFF
TRBJ2-1	.	TRBD2	TRBV4-3	TGCGCCAGCAGCCAAGATGGCGGGGGGTACAATGAGCAGTTCTTC	CASSQDGGGYNEQFF
TRBJ2-3	once	.	TRBV5-1	TGCGCCAGCAGCTTGGGGGGCGGTCAGGATACGCAGTATTTT	CASSLGGGQDTQYF
TRBJ1-6	.	TRBD1	TRBV4-3	TGCGCCAGCAGCCAAGAGACAGGGAACGGATCACCCCTCCACTTT	CASSQETGNGSPLHF
TRBJ1-4	.	.	TRBV5-5	TGTGCCAGCAGCTTCGGACAGATTAATGAAAAACTGTTTTTT	CASSFGQINEKLFF
TRBJ2-1	once	.	TRBV12-3/TRBV12-4	TGTGCCAGCAGATATTCCCCTAATGAGCAGTTCTTC	CASRYSPNEQFF
TRBJ2-1	.	TRBD2	TRBV6-5	TGTGCCAGCACCGAGGGACTAGCGGGAGGGCATTCTAAGTTCTTC	CASTEGLAGGHSKFF
TRBJ2-3	.	TRBD2	TRBV15	TGTGCCACCAGCAGAGGACTAGCGGGAGGGCCCCTTGCAGATACGCAGTATTTT	CATSRGLAGGPLADTQYF
TRBJ1-1	.	TRBD1	TRBV18	TGTGCCAGCTCGGGACAGGGGAATGAAGCTTTCTTT	CASSGQGNEAFF
TRBJ1-1	.	TRBD1	TRBV6-5	TGTGCCAGCAGGGATAACAGGGGTGGCACTGAAGCTTTCTTT	CASRDNRGGTEAFF
TRBJ1-1	.	.	TRBV19	TGTGCCAGTAGTATATTGGGGGGAGGCACTGAAGCTTTCTTT	CASSILGGGTEAFF
TRBJ2-7	few	TRBD1	TRBV19	TGTGCCAGTAGTAAGGGACAGGGGAGATACGAGCAGTACTTC	CASSKGQGRYEQYF
TRBJ2-5	.	.	TRBV7-8	TGTGCCAGCAGCATCAGTCAGGGTCGGGAGACCCAGTACTTC	CASSISQGRETQYF
TRBJ2-7	once	TRBD1	TRBV5-1	TGCGCCAGCAGCTTGGAATGGGACAGGGTCTACGAGCAGTACTTC	CASSLEWDRVYEQYF
TRBJ1-2	.	.	TRBV5-6	TGTGCCAGCAGCCCTGGGGGGGTGCGGTATGGCTACACCTTC	CASSPGGVRYGYTF
TRBJ2-1	once	TRBD2	TRBV11-2	TGTGCCAGCAGCTTAGGGCCCCGGGGGGCCTACAATGAGCAGTTCTTC	CASSLGPRGAYNEQFF
TRBJ1-1	.	.	TRBV10-3	TGTGCCATCAGTGGGGAGATAAGGAACACTGAAGCTTTCTTT	CAISGEIRNTEAFF
TRBJ2-5	.	.	TRBV19	TGTGCCACCGCTACCTCGGGGAGAGGCCAGACCCAGTACTTC	CATATSGRGQTQYF
TRBJ2-3	.	TRBD2	TRBV3-1/TRBV3-2	TGTGCCAGCAGTCGAGCACTACTAGCGGGAGGGAGCACAGATACGCAGTATTTT	CASSRALLAGGSTDTQYF
TRBJ2-7	.	TRBD2	TRBV2	TGTGCCAGCAAATGGACTAGCGGGGTTAACGAGCAGTACTTC	CASKWTSGVNEQYF
TRBJ1-1	.	.	TRBV18	TGTGCCAGCTCACCAATCGCAGAGAACACTGAAGCTTTCTTT	CASSPIAENTEAFF
TRBJ2-1	.	TRBD2	TRBV5-4	TGTGCCAGCACCCTAACTAGCGGGTCGTACAATGAGCAGTTCTTC	CASTLTSGSYNEQFF
TRBJ1-1	.	.	TRBV7-2	TGTGCCAGCAGCTTAGCTCAGACAGGAGGAGCTTTCTTT	CASSLAQTGGAFF
TRBJ2-3	.	.	TRBV20-1	TGCAGTGCTATTGACGAGAGGACAGATACGCAGTATTTT	CSAIDERTDTQYF
TRBJ2-1	.	.	TRBV11-3	TGTGCCAGCACAGGGAGGGTGCAGGGGGCAACCTACAATGAGCAGTTCTTC	CASTGRVQGATYNEQFF
TRBJ2-5	once	.	TRBV6-5	TGTGCCAGCAGTTACACTAGTACAGAGACCCAGTACTTC	CASSYTSTETQYF
TRBJ2-2	once	.	TRBV7-3	TGTGCCAGCAGCCCCTCCCCAACCCTACTAGCTTCGGGGGAGCTGTTTTTT	CASSPSPTLLASGELFF
TRBJ2-1	.	TRBD2	TRBV6-5	TGTGCCAGCTCTAGCGGGGTCCACAATGAGCAGTTCTTC	CASSSGVHNEQFF
TRBJ2-1	.	TRBD2	TRBV30	TGTGCCTGGAGTGTAGGGCTAGCGGGAGGCGAGCAGTTCTTC	CAWSVGLAGGEQFF
TRBJ1-2	.	TRBD1	TRBV4-2	TGTGCCAGCAGCCAAGAGTGGCAGGGGGCGCGTGGCTACACCTTC	CASSQEWQGARGYTF
TRBJ2-5	.	.	TRBV27	TGTGCCAGCAGTCCCGTCTCAGGGCCGTGGGGCCAAGAGACCCAGTACTTC	CASSPVSGPWGQETQYF
TRBJ1-4	.	TRBD1	TRBV28	TGTGCCAGCAGCGGTCGGGACAGGGAGGAAAAACTGTTTTTT	CASSGRDREEKLFF
TRBJ1-2	.	.	TRBV19	TGTGCCAGTAGTAACACAGGGAATTGGGGCTACACCTTC	CASSNTGNWGYTF
TRBJ2-1	.	TRBD2	TRBV6-5	TGTGCCAGCAGACTAGCTAGCGGGAGCTACAATGAGCAGTTCTTC	CASRLASGSYNEQFF
TRBJ2-1	.	.	TRBV18	TGTGCCAGCTCACCACAACCAGGGAATGAGCAGTTCTTC	CASSPQPGNEQFF
TRBJ2-5	.	TRBD1	TRBV7-2	TGTGCCAGCAGCTTAGCTACAGGGGGCGAGACCCAGTACTTC	CASSLATGGETQYF
TRBJ1-4	.	TRBD1	TRBV5-1	TGCGCCAGCAGCTTCTTACGACAGGGGTACGCAACTAATGAAAAACTGTTTTTT	CASSFLRQGYATNEKLFF
TRBJ1-3	.	.	TRBV7-9	TGTGCCAGCAGCCTGAGTCAGGCGAGCTCTGGAAACACCATATATTTT	CASSLSQASSGNTIYF
TRBJ2-7	.	TRBD2	TRBV7-2	TGTGCCAGCAGCCCGACGGGGGGGCCCCTCGAGCAGTACTTC	CASSPTGGPLEQYF
TRBJ1-2	once	.	TRBV6-6	TGTGCCAGCAGTTACTCGGGGGGGCCTGGCTACACCTTC	CASSYSGGPGYTF
TRBJ2-1	.	.	TRBV19	TGTGCCAGTAGTTTATTAAGCGATGAGCAGTTCTTC	CASSLLSDEQFF
TRBJ2-5	.	TRBD2	TRBV6-6	TGTGCCAGCAGTCGCACTAGCGGGAGGGCGGAGACCCAGTACTTC	CASSRTSGRAETQYF
TRBJ2-1	.	.	TRBV7-2	TGTGCCAGCAGCTTAGGCGGGGCTTCCCACGAGCAGTTCTTC	CASSLGGASHEQFF